The clone carrying this T cell receptor (beta chain) rates as medium-sized. TCRdb recomputed calls from the 5' RACE reads with MiXCR, one row per CDR3 protein. The table lists about 2,000 distinct CDR3 sequences, about 12% of them singletons. This sample was included in a study of spatial heterogeneity in lung cancer. Specified time point: sample taken at primary tumor resection. The input material, whole RNA from tumor, nontumor lung or frozen PBMC, was sequenced unsorted. Samples were obtained from some 70 donors, all untreated early-stage non-small cell lung cancer patients. Sequenced here: normal lung tissue next to the tumor, sampled at surgery. This TCR derives from a male donor with early-stage non-small cell lung cancer.

Here the CDR3 DNA reads TGTGCCAGCAGTTTCGACTGGTACAATGAGCAGTTCTTC. Amino acids: CASSFDWYNEQFF. The chain employs TRBV28 and TRBJ2-1; D not certain. Germline lookup yields CDR1 MDHEN and CDR2 SYDVKM. Trimming pared 3 bases from V and 4 bases from J, leaving 7 bases between. The CDR3 is made up of 13 amino acids.